These 26 T cell receptor beta chains were sequenced from one sample in a study of T cell responses to AZD1222 COVID-19 vaccine. Profiling relied on immunoSEQ multiplex PCR, and the TCRdb table lists in-frame clones only, not all of them. The sample shows about 160,000 clones, approximately 88% of them seen only once. This specimen was peripheral blood, taken 28 days after the second AZD1222 dose. The receptors were sampled from an adult who received the AZD1222 COVID-19 vaccine.

J is TRBJ2-5 and V is TRBV11-2; 13 bases match TRBD2. The V gene end was trimmed by 2 bases and the J gene end by 7 bases; junction bases not matched to a gene: 7. Germline V gene sequence: CDR1 SGHAT, CDR2 FQNNGV. The CDR3 sequence is 16 residues long. The CDR3 sequence: CASSLSPTSGGVTQYF. In DNA, the CDR3 is TGTGCCAGCAGCTTAAGCCCAACTAGCGGGGGGGTGACCCAGTACTTC. Full variable domain (missing parts from reference TRBV11-2 and TRBJ2-5): EAGVAQSPRYKIIEKRQSVAFWCNPISGHATLYWYQQILGQGPKLLIQFQNNGVVDDSQLPKDRFSAERLKGVDSTLKIQPAKLEDSAVYLCASSLSPTSGGVTQYFGPGTRLLVL.

V gene TRBV6-2 or TRBV6-3 combines with J gene TRBJ2-6; D gene ambiguous. Germline V gene sequence: CDR1 MNHEY, CDR2 SVGEGT. Trimming left V 4 bases short and J 0 bases short, with 13 bases between. The CDR3 totals 17 residues. The CDR3 loop reads CASSSPGSSSGANVLTF. CDR3 coding DNA: TGTGCCAGCAGTTCGCCCGGGTCTAGCTCTGGGGCCAACGTCCTGACTTTC.

This chain joins TRBV19 and TRBJ1-6; D is unresolved. CDR3 size: 14 residues. Germline CDR1 and CDR2: LNHDA and SQIVND (reference sequence). With 3 bases removed from V and 10 bases from J, the gap between germline ends came to 13 bases. The CDR3 coding sequence is TGTGCCAGTAGTATCCCTCAGAATTTGTCACCCCTCCACTTT. Translated, it gives CASSIPQNLSPLHF.

This sequence joins TRBV7-2 and TRBJ2-1; 9 bases align to TRBD1. Trimming removed 4 bases from V and 3 bases from J; junction bases left unmatched: 7. This CDR3 spans 16 amino acids. CDR1 is SGHTA and CDR2 is FQGNSA in the germline V gene. CDR3 DNA sequence: TGTGCCAGCAGCTCGGCCGGGACAGGGCTCTACAATGAGCAGTTCTTC. Its protein is CASSSAGTGLYNEQFF.

The chain employs TRBV5-1 and TRBJ2-3; possible D gene TRBD2, 5 bases. The CDR3 is made up of 15 amino acids. Germline-derived CDR1 and CDR2 are SGHRS and YFSETQ. V was shortened by 0 bases and J by 3 bases, with 11 bases between the two germline ends. DNA for the CDR3: TGCGCCAGCAGCTTGGCCGGGGTCGGTACAGATACGCAGTATTTT. Residues: CASSLAGVGTDTQYF.

The gene calls are TRBV6-2 or TRBV6-3 and TRBJ1-1; D unclear. This CDR3 is 16 amino acids long. Trimming shortened V by 6 bases and J by 5 bases, and 22 bases separated the two germline ends. Per the germline V gene, CDR1 is MNHEY and CDR2 is SVGEGT. Written as DNA, the CDR3 is TGTGCCAGCAGCGATATTGGCGGACGGCCGGGGACTGAAGCTTTCTTT. Protein: CASSDIGGRPGTEAFF.

This chain joins TRBV4-1 and TRBJ2-4; 11 bases match TRBD1. This CDR3 is 16 amino acids long. Germline V gene data show CDR1 as MGHRA and CDR2 as YSYEKL. V shed 1 base and J 8 bases; nucleotides not matched to a gene: 7. The CDR3 DNA sequence: TGCGCCAGCAGCCAAGCCCCCGGGACAGGGGGATACATTCAGTACTTC. Its protein is CASSQAPGTGGYIQYF.

The sample holds a few counts of this clone. This chain uses TRBV4-1 with TRBJ1-2; no definite D call. V shed 0 bases and J shed 4 bases, with 6 bases lying between them. CDR3 length equals 13 residues. The V gene's germline CDR1 is MGHRA and CDR2 YSYEKL. The DNA for the CDR3 is TGCGCCAGCAGCCAAGAGATTGGCTATGGCTACACCTTC. Translated, it gives CASSQEIGYGYTF.

V is TRBV7-2 and J is TRBJ2-5; D tentatively reads TRBD1 or TRBD2 (6 bases each). CDR3 length equals 14 residues. Germline CDR1 is SGHTA and CDR2 is FQGNSA. V was pared by 2 bases and J by 5 bases, with 12 bases between. The CDR3 loop reads CASSLYRAGETQYF. The CDR3 region has the DNA TGTGCCAGCAGCTTATACAGGGCGGGGGAGACCCAGTACTTC.

This clone appeared once. The rearrangement joins TRBV3-1 (or the pseudogene TRBV3-2) to TRBJ1-2; 12 bases align to TRBD1. CDR3 size: 18 residues. The V segment lost 3 bases and the J segment 2 bases; nucleotides outside the gene matches: 10. Germline lookup yields CDR1 LGHDT and CDR2 YNNKEL (reference sequence). CDR3 loop: CASSHTRDRGRTNYGYTF. Written as DNA, the CDR3 is TGTGCCAGCAGCCACACCCGGGACAGGGGGCGCACCAACTATGGCTACACCTTC.

The chain employs TRBV5-1 and TRBJ2-3, with 8 bases lining up with TRBD2. Per the germline V gene, CDR1 is SGHRS and CDR2 is YFSETQ. V trimming: 4 bases; J trimming: 4 bases; junction bases outside the gene matches: 11. This CDR3 contains 16 residues. The CDR3 DNA reads TGCGCCAGCAGCCCCCGGGGTAGCGGGGTCGCAGATACGCAGTATTTT. It codes for CASSPRGSGVADTQYF.

The rearrangement joins TRBV4-1 to TRBJ2-3; D is unclear. V was trimmed by 7 bases and J by 0 bases, leaving 14 bases between them. The CDR3 totals 15 residues. From germline, CDR1 is MGHRA and CDR2 YSYEKL. The CDR3 region is CASTMRSWSTDTQYF. As DNA, the CDR3 is TGCGCCAGCACAATGCGGAGCTGGAGCACAGATACGCAGTATTTT.

The table lists this clone with a few counts. This chain uses TRBV5-1 with TRBJ2-7; tentatively, D is TRBD1 or TRBD2 (6 bases each). This CDR3 is built from 14 residues. Germline V gene sequence: CDR1 SGHRS, CDR2 YFSETQ. The V end lost 4 bases, the J end lost 4 bases, and 15 bases lay between the germline ends. CDR3 DNA sequence: TGCGCCAGCAGCCCGGAGGGACAAATGTACGAGCAGTACTTC. Translated, it gives CASSPEGQMYEQYF.

In the case of this clone: This sample includes further DNA sequences coding for the same CDR3. V is TRBV7-9 and J is TRBJ1-5, with D possibly being TRBD1 (5 bases). Per the germline V gene, CDR1 is SEHNR and CDR2 is FQNEAQ (reference sequence). V was pared by 4 bases and J by 4 bases, with 11 bases between. The CDR3 sequence is 14 residues long. The CDR3 spells CASSSQGDNQPQHF. CDR3 in DNA: TGTGCCAGCAGCTCGCAGGGAGATAATCAGCCCCAGCATTTT.

The rearrangement uses TRBV30 and TRBJ1-2; 8 positions agree with TRBD1. CDR3 length: 13 residues. Germline-derived CDR1 and CDR2 are GTSNPN and SVGIG (reference sequence). Trimming took 3 bases from V and 9 from J; bases not matched to a gene: 9. CDR3 bases: TGTGCCTGGAGAGGACAGGGAACGTTACGCTACACCTTC. Its protein is CAWRGQGTLRYTF.

This rearrangement joins TRBV5-1 to TRBJ2-2; D not resolved. V was clipped by 0 bases and J by 3 bases, with 12 bases between them. Germline CDR1 is SGHRS and CDR2 is YFSETQ. CDR3 length equals 16 residues. The DNA for the CDR3 is TGCGCCAGCAGCTTGGCCATCACGGCGGACACCGGGGAGCTGTTTTTT. It yields the protein CASSLAITADTGELFF.

The CDR3 nucleotides are TGTGCCAGCAGCTTAGGTGCAACAGCTCGAACCCAGTACTTC. This codes for CASSLGATARTQYF. The chain has TRBV11-2 and TRBJ2-5; D is ambiguous. The germline gives CDR1 SGHAT, CDR2 FQNNGV. The CDR3 consists of 14 residues. Trimming removed 1 base from V and 8 bases from J, with 14 bases in between.

The gene calls are TRBV6-5 and TRBJ1-1; D is unclear. CDR3 size: 12 residues. Trimming cost V 7 bases and J 4 bases, with 10 bases left between them. Germline V gives CDR1 MNHEY, CDR2 SVGAGI. The CDR3 bases are TGTGCCAGCATTAGCGATATCACTGAAGCTTTCTTT. This translates into CASISDITEAFF.

This clone was observed once. The chain couples TRBV7-9 to TRBJ2-7; TRBD2 matches at 8 bases. The germline V gene has CDR1 SEHNR and CDR2 FQNEAQ (reference sequence). The CDR3 contains 14 residues. V lost 5 bases, J lost 4 bases, and 7 bases stayed unmatched. Here the CDR3 DNA reads TGTGCCAGCAGCATGTCGGGGGGGCCGTACGAGCAGTACTTC. Translation gives CASSMSGGPYEQYF.

This clone was seen a single time. The V gene is TRBV27, the J gene TRBJ1-2; TRBD1 is a possible D gene (5 bases). Germline V gene sequence: CDR1 MNHEY, CDR2 SMNVEV (reference sequence). There are 14 residues in the CDR3. The V gene lost 2 bases and the J gene lost 11 bases, with 18 bases spanning the gap. CDR3 nucleotide sequence: TGTGCCAGCAGTTTACAATCGACAGCCCTCGGGTACACCTTC. Translated, it gives CASSLQSTALGYTF.

The gene calls are TRBV10-3 and TRBJ1-6, with D possibly TRBD1 on 5 matching bases. V lost 2 bases, J lost 6 bases, and 8 bases lay in between. The CDR3 runs to 14 residues. Germline assignment: CDR1 ENHRY and CDR2 SYGVKD. The CDR3 region is CAISEDGGNSPLHF. The CDR3 nucleotides read TGTGCCATCAGTGAGGACGGGGGTAATTCACCCCTCCACTTT.

The rearrangement links TRBV6-5 to TRBJ1-2, with 9 bases aligning to TRBD1. V gave up 6 bases and J gave up 7 bases; unmatched junction bases: 3. This CDR3 spans 12 amino acids. Germline V CDR1 and CDR2: MNHEY, SVGAGI. The chain's CDR3 is CASSPDRGGYTF. CDR3 DNA sequence: TGTGCCAGCAGCCCGGACAGGGGTGGCTACACCTTC.

The V call is TRBV3-1 (or the pseudogene TRBV3-2), the J call TRBJ1-2, with 7 nucleotides matching TRBD1. Trimming took 1 base from V and 4 from J; bases not matched to a gene: 3. This CDR3 has 14 residues. Germline lookup yields CDR1 LGHDT and CDR2 YNNKEL (reference sequence). The CDR3 sequence is CASSQAGTVYGYTF. The CDR3 nucleotides read TGTGCCAGCAGCCAAGCCGGGACAGTCTATGGCTACACCTTC.

V and J are TRBV5-1 and TRBJ2-5; 7 bases align to TRBD1. CDR3 size: 14 residues. Germline loops: CDR1 SGHRS, CDR2 YFSETQ. J was trimmed by 1 base and V by 5 bases; bases with no gene match: 5. This CDR3 is CASSSDRAQETQYF. In DNA form, the CDR3 reads TGCGCCAGCAGTTCAGACAGGGCCCAAGAGACCCAGTACTTC.

The chain employs TRBV18 and TRBJ1-4; D unclear. The CDR3 spans 14 residues. V dropped 3 bases and J dropped 7 bases, with 12 bases sitting between them. In germline, CDR1 is KGHSH, CDR2 LQKENI. The CDR3 here is CASSPPVSSEKLFF. The CDR3 DNA reads TGTGCCAGCTCACCTCCCGTAAGCAGTGAAAAACTGTTTTTT.

This chain joins TRBV12-5 and TRBJ1-2, with a possible D match to TRBD1 (6 bases). The CDR3 totals 17 residues. Deletions cut 2 bases from V and 3 bases from J, with 19 bases between. The germline CDR1 and CDR2 sequences are LGHNT and FRNRAP. The CDR3 loop reads CASGLRKQGPIDYGYTF. CDR3 coding DNA: TGTGCTAGTGGTTTGCGCAAACAGGGCCCCATAGACTATGGCTACACCTTC.